These T cell receptor beta chains were read from a single sample in a study of blood T cell repertoires in COVID-19. Clones were sequenced by immunoSEQ multiplex PCR, and TCRdb holds only the in-frame ones, with some missing. The sample has 110,000 to 150,000 clones, 80% seen once. The sample was peripheral blood. Source of these receptors: a man between 65 and 85 years old who had recovered from COVID-19. Each CDR3 is given with its conserved first and last residue. D genes are given only for firm matches. Clone size appears in some rows only: once, few, many, or a class for an expanded clone.

TGTGCCAGCAGTCCTGGGGGGGGCGCTTACAATGAGCAGTTCTTC | CASSPGGGAYNEQFF | TRBV2 | NA | TRBJ2-1 | few
TGTGCCAGCAGCTCGCCCCGCCTAGCGGGTGCCTACAATGAGCAGTTCTTC | CASSSPRLAGAYNEQFF | TRBV11-2 | TRBD2 | TRBJ2-1 | NA
TGTGCCAGCAGCTTTGGCTGGAGGAACTACGAGCAGTACTTC | CASSFGWRNYEQYF | TRBV5-4 | NA | TRBJ2-7 | NA
TGCGCCAGCAATCTAGCGGGAATGCAGTATTTT | CASNLAGMQYF | TRBV5-1 | TRBD2 | TRBJ2-3 | NA
TGTGCCAGCAGCTTGGACAGCCTTAGCAATCAGCCCCAGCATTTT | CASSLDSLSNQPQHF | TRBV5-5 | NA | TRBJ1-5 | NA
TGTGCCAGCAGCTTGGGGACAGGGAGTAGGGGCTACACCTTC | CASSLGTGSRGYTF | TRBV27 | TRBD1 | TRBJ1-2 | NA
TGCGCCAGCAGCTTGGAGGGGAACTCCTACAATGAGCAGTTCTTC | CASSLEGNSYNEQFF | TRBV5-1 | NA | TRBJ2-1 | NA
TGTGCCAGCAGCCAAATTCGAGAGGCTAATGAAAAACTGTTTTTT | CASSQIREANEKLFF | TRBV3-1/TRBV3-2 | NA | TRBJ1-4 | NA
TGTGCCAGCAGCCCGTTACTAGCGGGGGCGAGATGGGAGCAGTACTTC | CASSPLLAGARWEQYF | TRBV13 | TRBD2 | TRBJ2-7 | NA
TGTGCCAGCAGCTTCGGACAGGGGGTATACGAGCAGTACTTC | CASSFGQGVYEQYF | TRBV14 | TRBD1 | TRBJ2-7 | NA
TGCGCCAGCAGCTTGGTCAGGGCAGCTCCCTACAATGAGCAGTTCTTC | CASSLVRAAPYNEQFF | TRBV5-1 | NA | TRBJ2-1 | NA
TGCGCCAGCAGCCTCCAGCTCGACAGAGCCAAAAACATTCAGTACTTC | CASSLQLDRAKNIQYF | TRBV4-1 | NA | TRBJ2-4 | once
TGTGCCAGTAGTGTCGGGACAGGGGTTAACTCCTACAATGAGCAGTTCTTC | CASSVGTGVNSYNEQFF | TRBV19 | TRBD1 | TRBJ2-1 | few
TGTGCCAGCAGCTCACAGGGAAGCTACAATGAGCAGTTCTTC | CASSSQGSYNEQFF | TRBV7-9 | NA | TRBJ2-1 | few
TGTGCCTGGAGTGGACTAGCGGGAAGCTCTGGGGCCAACGTCCTGACTTTC | CAWSGLAGSSGANVLTF | TRBV30 | TRBD2 | TRBJ2-6 | few
TGTGCCAGCAATTACCCCAGGGTGCCACCCGACGAGCAGTACTTC | CASNYPRVPPDEQYF | TRBV6-2/TRBV6-3 | NA | TRBJ2-7 | NA
TGTGCCAGCAGCGTTTCTCCACAGGGAGGGCAGCCCCAGCATTTT | CASSVSPQGGQPQHF | TRBV6-5 | NA | TRBJ1-5 | once
TGTGCCAGCAGCTTAGGGGGGGACAGTGGTACCGGGGAGCTGTTTTTT | CASSLGGDSGTGELFF | TRBV7-6 | NA | TRBJ2-2 | NA
TGTGCCAGCAGTTCCGGGACAGGGCCTCACGAGCAGTACTTC | CASSSGTGPHEQYF | TRBV6-5 | TRBD1 | TRBJ2-7 | once
TGTGCCAGCAGCCCCGAAGGGGCGGGGACAGATACGCAGTATTTT | CASSPEGAGTDTQYF | TRBV3-1/TRBV3-2 | NA | TRBJ2-3 | NA
TGCAGCGCCAGGGATCTTCCTGAAAAACTGTTTTTT | CSARDLPEKLFF | TRBV29-1 | NA | TRBJ1-4 | NA
TGTGCTACAGGGAACGAGAACACTGAAGCTTTCTTT | CATGNENTEAFF | TRBV6-5 | NA | TRBJ1-1 | NA
TGTGCCAGTAGTACTGGCTCGACTAGCACAGATACGCAGTATTTT | CASSTGSTSTDTQYF | TRBV19 | NA | TRBJ2-3 | few
TGTGCCAGCTCACCTCGGGACAGATCCTACGAGCAGTACTTC | CASSPRDRSYEQYF | TRBV18 | TRBD1 | TRBJ2-7 | NA
TGTGCCAGCAGCTTAGGGCCAGGGTTGGGGAATCAGCCCCAGCATTTT | CASSLGPGLGNQPQHF | TRBV11-2 | NA | TRBJ1-5 | NA
TGTGCCAGCACCGCGACCGCGGCGGCAGATACGCAGTATTTT | CASTATAAADTQYF | TRBV3-1/TRBV3-2 | NA | TRBJ2-3 | NA
TGCGCCAGCAGCCAAGGTGGACTAGACTCCTACGAGCAGTACTTC | CASSQGGLDSYEQYF | TRBV4-3 | TRBD2 | TRBJ2-7 | once
TGTGCCAGCAGCAGGGACGGGAGCGGATACGAGCAGTACTTC | CASSRDGSGYEQYF | TRBV3-1/TRBV3-2 | NA | TRBJ2-7 | NA
TGTGCCAGCTCCCGGGGGGAACTCTCTGGAAACACCATATATTTT | CASSRGELSGNTIYF | TRBV19 | NA | TRBJ1-3 | NA
TGTGCCAGCAGCCGCCAGGGTACCTACAATGAGCAGTTCTTC | CASSRQGTYNEQFF | TRBV11-2 | NA | TRBJ2-1 | NA
TGCAGCGTAGTCGACAGGGGCAACTATGGCTACACCTTC | CSVVDRGNYGYTF | TRBV29-1 | TRBD1 | TRBJ1-2 | NA
TGTGCCAGCTCACCAGGGGGGGACTACGAGCAGTACTTC | CASSPGGDYEQYF | TRBV18 | TRBD2 | TRBJ2-7 | NA